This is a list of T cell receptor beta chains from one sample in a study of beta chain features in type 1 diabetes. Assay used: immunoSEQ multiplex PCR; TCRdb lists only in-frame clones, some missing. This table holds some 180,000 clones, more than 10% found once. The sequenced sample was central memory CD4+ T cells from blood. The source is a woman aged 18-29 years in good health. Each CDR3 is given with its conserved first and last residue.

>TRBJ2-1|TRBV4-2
CASSQDWTGAGVLHNEQFF
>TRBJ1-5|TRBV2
CASKAQGGNQPQHF
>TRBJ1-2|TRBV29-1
CSVEGEIYRGFYGYTF
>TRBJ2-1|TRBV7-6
CASSLARNSGRPRDNEQFF
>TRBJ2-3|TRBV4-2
CASSQGRPGDTQYF
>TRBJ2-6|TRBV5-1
CASRGGTAGANVLTF
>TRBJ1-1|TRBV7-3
CASSPKGGGGDTEAFF
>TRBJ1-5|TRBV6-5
CASSQHRDSSQPQHF
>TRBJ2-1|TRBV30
CAWSGGSSYNEQFF
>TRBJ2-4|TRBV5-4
CASSLKTSVLAKNIQYF
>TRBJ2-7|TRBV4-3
CASSQDRYRGGEQYF
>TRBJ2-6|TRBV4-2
CASSSTGFGANVLTF
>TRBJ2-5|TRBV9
CASSVGARLETQYF
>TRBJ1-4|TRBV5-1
CASSIRDTYEKLFF
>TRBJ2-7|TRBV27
CASSPGQGARYYEQYF
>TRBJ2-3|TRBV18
CASSPLSRRSTDTQYF
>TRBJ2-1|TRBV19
CASSPRNSGRAKEQFF
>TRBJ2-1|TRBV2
CASSESASGRARLLFF
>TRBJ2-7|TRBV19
CASSIPSGSIYEQYF
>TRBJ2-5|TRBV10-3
CAISSTSGSETQYF
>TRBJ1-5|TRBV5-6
CASSLIHSNQPQHF
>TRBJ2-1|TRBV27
CARPRRGRHNEQFF
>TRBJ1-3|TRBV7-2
CASSPGQGAGNTIYF
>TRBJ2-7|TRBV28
CASGTVLFYEQYF
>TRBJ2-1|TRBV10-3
CAISPSHNEQFF
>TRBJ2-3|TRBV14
CASSPGQGLTDTQYF
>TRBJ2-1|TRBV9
CASTETSVGSNEQFF
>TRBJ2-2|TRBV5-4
CASSSTGVGAFTGELFF
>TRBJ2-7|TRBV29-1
CSVVPTGGIGEQYF
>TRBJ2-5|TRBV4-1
CASSQASGVRETQYF
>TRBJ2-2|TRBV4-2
CASSQDGTSGNTGELFF
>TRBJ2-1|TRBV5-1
CASSFSGLDVEEQFF
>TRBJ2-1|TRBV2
CAGQPDFDNEQFF
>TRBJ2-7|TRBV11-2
CASSRWDRSTEQYF
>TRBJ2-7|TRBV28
CASSFEDRGIPTPYEQYF
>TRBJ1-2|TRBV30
CAWRGHNNYGYTF
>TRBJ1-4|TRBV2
CASSQSPGTNEKLFF
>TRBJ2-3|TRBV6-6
CASTEAGRVADTQYF
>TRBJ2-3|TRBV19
CASRDSSVTDTQYF
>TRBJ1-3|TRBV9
CASSSGGGSGNTIYF
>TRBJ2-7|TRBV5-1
CASSSISGTPYEQYF
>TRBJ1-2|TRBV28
CALWTGNNYGYTF
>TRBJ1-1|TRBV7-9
CASSLRAGDTEAFF
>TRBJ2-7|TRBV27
CASSSLFEAGAYEQYF
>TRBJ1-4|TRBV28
CASSLDRGREKLFF
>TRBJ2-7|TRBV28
CASSWGDRGREQYF
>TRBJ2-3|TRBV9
CASSVGVGRITDTQYF
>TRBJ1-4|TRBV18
CASSPGTGRNEKLFF
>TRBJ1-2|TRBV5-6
CASSLLDREYGYTF
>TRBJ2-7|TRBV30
CAWRLKPDRSLTYEQYF
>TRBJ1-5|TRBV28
CASSWASNQPQHF
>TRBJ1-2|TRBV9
CASSVATGYGYTF